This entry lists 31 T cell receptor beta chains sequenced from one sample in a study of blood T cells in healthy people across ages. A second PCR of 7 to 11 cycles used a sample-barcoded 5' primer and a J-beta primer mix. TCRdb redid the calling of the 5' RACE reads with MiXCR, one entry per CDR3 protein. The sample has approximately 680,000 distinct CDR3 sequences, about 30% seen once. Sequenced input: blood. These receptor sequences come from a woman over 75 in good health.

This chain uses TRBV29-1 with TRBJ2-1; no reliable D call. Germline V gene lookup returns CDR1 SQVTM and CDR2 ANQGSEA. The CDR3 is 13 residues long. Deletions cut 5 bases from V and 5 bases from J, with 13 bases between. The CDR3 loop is CSVYHKLNNEQFF. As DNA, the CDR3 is TGCAGCGTTTACCACAAACTTAACAATGAGCAGTTCTTC.

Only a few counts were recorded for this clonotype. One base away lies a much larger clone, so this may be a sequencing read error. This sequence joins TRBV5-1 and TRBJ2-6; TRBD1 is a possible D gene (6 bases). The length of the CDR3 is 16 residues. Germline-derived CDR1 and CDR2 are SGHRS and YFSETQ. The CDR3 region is CASSQTQGFGTNVLTF. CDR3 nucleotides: TGCGCCAGCAGCCAAACTCAGGGGTTTGGGACCAACGTCCTGACTTTC.

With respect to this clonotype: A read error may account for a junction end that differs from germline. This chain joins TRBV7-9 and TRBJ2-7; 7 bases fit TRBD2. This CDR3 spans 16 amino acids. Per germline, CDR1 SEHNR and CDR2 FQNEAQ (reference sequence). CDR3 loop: CASSLGAGAGVYEQYF. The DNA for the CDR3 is TGTGCCAGCAGCTTAGGGGCCGGGGCGGGAGTCTACGAACAGTACTTC.

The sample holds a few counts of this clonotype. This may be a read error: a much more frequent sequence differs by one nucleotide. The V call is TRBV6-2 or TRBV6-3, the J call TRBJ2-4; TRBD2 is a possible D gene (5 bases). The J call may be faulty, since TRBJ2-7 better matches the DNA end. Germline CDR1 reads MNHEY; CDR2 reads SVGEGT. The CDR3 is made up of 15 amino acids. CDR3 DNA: TGTGCCAGCAGTTCCTGGACGAGGGTCAGGAACGAGCAGTACTTC. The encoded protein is CASSSWTRVRNEQYF.

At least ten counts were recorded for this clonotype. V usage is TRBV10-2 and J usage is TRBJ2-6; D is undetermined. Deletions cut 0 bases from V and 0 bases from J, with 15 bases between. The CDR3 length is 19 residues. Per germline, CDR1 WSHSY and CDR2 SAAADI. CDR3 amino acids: CASSESSLRWASGANVLTF. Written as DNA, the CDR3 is TGCGCCAGCAGTGAGTCGAGCCTCAGATGGGCCTCTGGGGCCAACGTCCTGACTTTC.

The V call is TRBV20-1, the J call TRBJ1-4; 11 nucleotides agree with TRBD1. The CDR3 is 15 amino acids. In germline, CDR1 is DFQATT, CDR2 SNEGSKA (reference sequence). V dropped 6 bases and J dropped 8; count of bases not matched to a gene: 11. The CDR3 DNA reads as TGCAGTGCCGGGGACCCCGGGACAGGGGGAGAAAAACTGTTTTTT. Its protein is CSAGDPGTGGEKLFF.

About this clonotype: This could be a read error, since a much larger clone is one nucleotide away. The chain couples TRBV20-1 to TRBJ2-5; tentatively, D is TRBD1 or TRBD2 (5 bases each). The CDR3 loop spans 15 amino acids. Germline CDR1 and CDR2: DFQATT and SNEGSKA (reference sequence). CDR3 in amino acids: CSARDVGAGQGTQYF. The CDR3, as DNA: TGCAGTGCTAGAGATGTCGGGGCCGGTCAAGGGACCCAGTACTTC.

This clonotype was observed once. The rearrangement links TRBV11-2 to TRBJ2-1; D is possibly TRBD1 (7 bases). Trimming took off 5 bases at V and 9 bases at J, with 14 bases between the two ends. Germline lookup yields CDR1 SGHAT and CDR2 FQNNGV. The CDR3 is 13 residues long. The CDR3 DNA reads TGTGCCAGCAGCCGGTGGGGGGACAGTGAGCAGTTCTTC. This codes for CASSRWGDSEQFF.

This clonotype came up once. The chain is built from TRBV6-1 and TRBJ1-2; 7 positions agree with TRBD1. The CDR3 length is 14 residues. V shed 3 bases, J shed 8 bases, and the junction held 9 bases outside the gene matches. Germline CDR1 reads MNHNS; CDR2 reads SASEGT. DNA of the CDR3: TGTGCCAGCAGTGATAAGGGGGCGCATCAGGGCTACACCTTC. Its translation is CASSDKGAHQGYTF.

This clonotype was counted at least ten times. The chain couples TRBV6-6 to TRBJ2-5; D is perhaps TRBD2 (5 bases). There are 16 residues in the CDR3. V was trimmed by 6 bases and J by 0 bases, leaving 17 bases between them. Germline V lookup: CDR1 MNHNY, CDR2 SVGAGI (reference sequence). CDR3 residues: CASSLVRALYQETQYF. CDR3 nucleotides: TGTGCCAGCAGCCTCGTGCGGGCCCTGTACCAAGAGACCCAGTACTTC.

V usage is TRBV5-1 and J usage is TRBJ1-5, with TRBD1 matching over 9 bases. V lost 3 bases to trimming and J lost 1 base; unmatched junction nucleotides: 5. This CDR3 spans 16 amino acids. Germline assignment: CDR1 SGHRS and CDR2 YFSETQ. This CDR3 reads CASSSGTGLSNQPQHF. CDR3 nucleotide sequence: TGCGCCAGCAGCTCGGGGACAGGGCTGAGCAATCAGCCCCAGCATTTT.

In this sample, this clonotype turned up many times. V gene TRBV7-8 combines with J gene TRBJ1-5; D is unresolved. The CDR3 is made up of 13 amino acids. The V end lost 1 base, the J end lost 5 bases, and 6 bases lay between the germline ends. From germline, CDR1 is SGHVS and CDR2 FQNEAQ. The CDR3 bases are TGTGCCAGCAGCTTAGGAGGGTATCAGCCCCAGCATTTT. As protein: CASSLGGYQPQHF.

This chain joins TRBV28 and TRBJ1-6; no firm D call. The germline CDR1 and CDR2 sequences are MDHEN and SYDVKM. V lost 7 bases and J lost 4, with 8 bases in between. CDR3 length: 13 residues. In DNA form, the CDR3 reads TGTGCCAGCACGATGGAGTATAATTCACCCCTCCACTTT. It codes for CASTMEYNSPLHF. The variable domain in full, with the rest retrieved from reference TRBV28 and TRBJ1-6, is DVKVTQSSRYLVKRTGEKVFLECVQDMDHENMFWYRQDPGLGLRLIYFSYDVKMKEKGDIPEGYSVSREKKERFSLILESASTNQTSMYLCASTMEYNSPLHFGNGTRLTVT.

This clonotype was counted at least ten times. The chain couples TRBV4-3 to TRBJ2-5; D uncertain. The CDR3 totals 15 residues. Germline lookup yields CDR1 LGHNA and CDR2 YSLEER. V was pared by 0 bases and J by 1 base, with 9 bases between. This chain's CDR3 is CASSQDQRSQETQYF. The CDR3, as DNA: TGCGCCAGCAGCCAAGATCAACGGAGCCAAGAGACCCAGTACTTC.

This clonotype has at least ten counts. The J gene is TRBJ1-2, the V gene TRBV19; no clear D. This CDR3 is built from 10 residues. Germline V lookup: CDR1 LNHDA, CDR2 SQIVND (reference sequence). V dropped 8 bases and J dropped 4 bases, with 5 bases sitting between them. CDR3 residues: CASGGYGYTF. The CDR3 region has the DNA TGTGCCAGTGGAGGCTATGGCTACACCTTC.

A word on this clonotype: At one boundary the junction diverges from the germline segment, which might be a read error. In DNA, the CDR3 is TGCAGCGTTGAAGGCCCCTCACAGGGTCCGAGGAACTATGACTACACCTTC. It translates to CSVEGPSQGPRNYDYTF. The V and J genes are TRBV29-1 and TRBJ1-2, with TRBD1 as a possible D gene (6 bases). This CDR3 spans 17 amino acids. Germline V gene sequence: CDR1 SQVTM, CDR2 ANQGSEA.

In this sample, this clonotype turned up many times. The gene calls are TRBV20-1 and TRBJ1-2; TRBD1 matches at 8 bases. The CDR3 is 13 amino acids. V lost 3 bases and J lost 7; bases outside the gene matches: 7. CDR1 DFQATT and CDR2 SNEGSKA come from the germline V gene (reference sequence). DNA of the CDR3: TGCAGTGCTAGCGGCAGGGGGCGGAGTGGCTACACCTTC. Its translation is CSASGRGRSGYTF.

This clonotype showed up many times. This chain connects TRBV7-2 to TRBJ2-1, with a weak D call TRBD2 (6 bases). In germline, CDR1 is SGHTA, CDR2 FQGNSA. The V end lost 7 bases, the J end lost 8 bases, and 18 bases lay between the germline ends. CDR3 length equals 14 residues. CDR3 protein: CASTRDSGRDEQFF. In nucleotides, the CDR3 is TGTGCCAGCACCCGCGACTCCGGGAGAGATGAGCAGTTCTTC.

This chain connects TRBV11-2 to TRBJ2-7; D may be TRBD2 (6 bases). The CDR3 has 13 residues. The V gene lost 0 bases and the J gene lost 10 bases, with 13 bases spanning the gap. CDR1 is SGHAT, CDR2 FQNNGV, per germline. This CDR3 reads CASSLDLPDYQYF. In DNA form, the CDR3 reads TGTGCCAGCAGCTTAGATCTTCCGGACTACCAGTACTTC. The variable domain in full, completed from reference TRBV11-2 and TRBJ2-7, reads EAGVAQSPRYKIIEKRQSVAFWCNPISGHATLYWYQQILGQGPKLLIQFQNNGVVDDSQLPKDRFSAERLKGVDSTLKIQPAKLEDSAVYLCASSLDLPDYQYFGPGTRLTVT.

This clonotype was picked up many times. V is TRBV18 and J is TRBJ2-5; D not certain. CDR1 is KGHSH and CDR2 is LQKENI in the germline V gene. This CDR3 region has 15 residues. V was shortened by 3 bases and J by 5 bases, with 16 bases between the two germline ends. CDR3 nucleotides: TGTGCCAGCTCACCCCTTGTCGACAAAGGGGAGACCCAGTACTTC. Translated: CASSPLVDKGETQYF.

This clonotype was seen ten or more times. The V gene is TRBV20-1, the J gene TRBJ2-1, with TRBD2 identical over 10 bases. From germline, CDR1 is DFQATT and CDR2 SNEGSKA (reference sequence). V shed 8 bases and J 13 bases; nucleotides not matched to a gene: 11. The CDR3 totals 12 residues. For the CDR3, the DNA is TGCAGTCCCGACCCTCAGCGGGGGGGCCAGTTCTTC. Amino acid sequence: CSPDPQRGGQFF.

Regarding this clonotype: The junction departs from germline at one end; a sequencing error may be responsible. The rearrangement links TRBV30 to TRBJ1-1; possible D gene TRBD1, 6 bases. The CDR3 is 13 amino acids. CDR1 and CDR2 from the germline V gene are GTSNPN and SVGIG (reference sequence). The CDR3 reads CAWSLGGNTEVFF. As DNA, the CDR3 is TGTGCCTGGAGCTTAGGGGGAAACACTGAAGTTTTCTTT.

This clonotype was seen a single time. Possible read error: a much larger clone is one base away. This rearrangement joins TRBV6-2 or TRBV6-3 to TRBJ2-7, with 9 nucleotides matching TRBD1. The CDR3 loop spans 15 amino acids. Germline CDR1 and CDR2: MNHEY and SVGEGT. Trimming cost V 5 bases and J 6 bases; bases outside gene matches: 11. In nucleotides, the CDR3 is TGTGCCAGCAGTCGCACCGGGACAGGGATCTGCGAGCAGTACTTC. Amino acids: CASSRTGTGICEQYF.

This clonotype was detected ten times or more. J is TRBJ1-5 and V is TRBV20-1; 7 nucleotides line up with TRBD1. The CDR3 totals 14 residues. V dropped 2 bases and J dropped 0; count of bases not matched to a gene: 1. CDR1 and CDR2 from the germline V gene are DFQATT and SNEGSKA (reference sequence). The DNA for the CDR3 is TGCAGTGCTAGAAAGGGGGCTAGCAATCAGCCCCAGCATTTT. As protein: CSARKGASNQPQHF.

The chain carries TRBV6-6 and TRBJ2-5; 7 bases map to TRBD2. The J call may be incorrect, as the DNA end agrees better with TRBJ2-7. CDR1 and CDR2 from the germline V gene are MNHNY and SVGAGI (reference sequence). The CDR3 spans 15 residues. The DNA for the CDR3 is TGTGCCAGCAGTACATCCGGGACTAACACTTACGAGCAGTACTTC. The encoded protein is CASSTSGTNTYEQYF.

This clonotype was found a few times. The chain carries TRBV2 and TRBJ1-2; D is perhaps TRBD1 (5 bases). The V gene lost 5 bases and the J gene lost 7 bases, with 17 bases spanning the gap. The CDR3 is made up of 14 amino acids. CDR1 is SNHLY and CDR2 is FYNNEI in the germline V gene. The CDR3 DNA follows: TGTGCCAGCAGTTCGACAGACGGGTCGGGTGGCTACACCTTC. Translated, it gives CASSSTDGSGGYTF.

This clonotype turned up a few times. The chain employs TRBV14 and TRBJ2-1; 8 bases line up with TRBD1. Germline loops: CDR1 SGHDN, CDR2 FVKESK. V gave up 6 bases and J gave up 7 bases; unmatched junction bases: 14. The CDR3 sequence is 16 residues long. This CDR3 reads CASRRTSGTGTNEQFF. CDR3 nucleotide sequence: TGTGCCAGCAGACGTACCTCCGGGACAGGAACTAATGAGCAGTTCTTC.

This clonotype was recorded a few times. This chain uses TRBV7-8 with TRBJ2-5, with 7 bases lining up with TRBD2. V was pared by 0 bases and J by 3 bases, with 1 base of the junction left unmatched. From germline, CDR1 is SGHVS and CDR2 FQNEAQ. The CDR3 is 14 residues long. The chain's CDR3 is CASSLAGLEETQYF. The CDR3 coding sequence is TGTGCCAGCAGCTTAGCCGGACTAGAAGAGACCCAGTACTTC. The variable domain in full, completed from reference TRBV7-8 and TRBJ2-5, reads GAGVSQSPRYKVAKRGQDVALRCDPISGHVSLFWYQQALGQGPEFLTYFQNEAQLDKSGLPSDRFFAERPEGSVSTLKIQRTQQEDSAVYLCASSLAGLEETQYFGPGTRLLVL.

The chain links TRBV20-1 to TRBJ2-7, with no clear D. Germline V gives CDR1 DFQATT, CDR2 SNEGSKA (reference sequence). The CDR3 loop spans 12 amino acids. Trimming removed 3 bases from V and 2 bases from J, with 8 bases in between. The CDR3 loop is CSARTVTYEQYF. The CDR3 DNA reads TGCAGTGCTAGGACGGTGACCTACGAGCAGTACTTC.

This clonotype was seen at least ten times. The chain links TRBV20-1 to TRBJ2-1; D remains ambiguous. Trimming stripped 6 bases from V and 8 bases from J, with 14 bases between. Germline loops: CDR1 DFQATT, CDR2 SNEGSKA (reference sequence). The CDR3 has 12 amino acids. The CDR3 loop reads CSAPTGVYEQFF. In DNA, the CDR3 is TGCAGTGCGCCCACTGGTGTCTATGAGCAGTTCTTC.

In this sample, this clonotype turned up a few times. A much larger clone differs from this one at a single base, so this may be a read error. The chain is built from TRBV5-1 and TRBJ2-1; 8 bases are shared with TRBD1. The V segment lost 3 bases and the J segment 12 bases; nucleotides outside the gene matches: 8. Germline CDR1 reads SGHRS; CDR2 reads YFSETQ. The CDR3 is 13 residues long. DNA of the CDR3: TGCGCCAGCAGCTCGGACAGGGCAGTTTTGCAGTTCTTC. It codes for CASSSDRAVLQFF.